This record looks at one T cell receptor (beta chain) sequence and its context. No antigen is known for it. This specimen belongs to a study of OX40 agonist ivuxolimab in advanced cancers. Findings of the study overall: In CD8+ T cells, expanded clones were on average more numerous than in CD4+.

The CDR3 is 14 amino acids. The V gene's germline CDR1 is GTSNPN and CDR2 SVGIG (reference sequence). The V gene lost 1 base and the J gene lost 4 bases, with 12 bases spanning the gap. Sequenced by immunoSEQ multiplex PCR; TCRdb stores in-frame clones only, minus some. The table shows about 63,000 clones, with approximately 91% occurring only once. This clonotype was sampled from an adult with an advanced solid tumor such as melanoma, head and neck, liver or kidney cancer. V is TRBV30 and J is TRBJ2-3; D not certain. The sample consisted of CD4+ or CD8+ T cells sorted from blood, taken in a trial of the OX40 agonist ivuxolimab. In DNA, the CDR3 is TGTGCCTGGAGTGAGTGGGATTACGCAGATACGCAGTATTTT. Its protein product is CAWSEWDYADTQYF.